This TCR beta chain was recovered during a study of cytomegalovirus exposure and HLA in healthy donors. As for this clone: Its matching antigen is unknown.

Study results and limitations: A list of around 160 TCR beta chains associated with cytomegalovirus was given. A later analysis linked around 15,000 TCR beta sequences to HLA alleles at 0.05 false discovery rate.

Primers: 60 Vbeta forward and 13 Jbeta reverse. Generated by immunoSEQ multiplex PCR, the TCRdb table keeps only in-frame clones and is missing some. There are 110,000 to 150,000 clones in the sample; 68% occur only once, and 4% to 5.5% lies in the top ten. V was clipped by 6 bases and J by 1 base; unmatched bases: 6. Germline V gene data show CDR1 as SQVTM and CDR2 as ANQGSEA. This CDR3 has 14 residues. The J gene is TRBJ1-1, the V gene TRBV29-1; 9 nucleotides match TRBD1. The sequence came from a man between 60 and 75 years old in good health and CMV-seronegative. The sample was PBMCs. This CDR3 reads CSVLQGAGNTEAFF. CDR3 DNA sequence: TGCAGCGTGTTACAGGGGGCTGGGAACACTGAAGCTTTCTTT.